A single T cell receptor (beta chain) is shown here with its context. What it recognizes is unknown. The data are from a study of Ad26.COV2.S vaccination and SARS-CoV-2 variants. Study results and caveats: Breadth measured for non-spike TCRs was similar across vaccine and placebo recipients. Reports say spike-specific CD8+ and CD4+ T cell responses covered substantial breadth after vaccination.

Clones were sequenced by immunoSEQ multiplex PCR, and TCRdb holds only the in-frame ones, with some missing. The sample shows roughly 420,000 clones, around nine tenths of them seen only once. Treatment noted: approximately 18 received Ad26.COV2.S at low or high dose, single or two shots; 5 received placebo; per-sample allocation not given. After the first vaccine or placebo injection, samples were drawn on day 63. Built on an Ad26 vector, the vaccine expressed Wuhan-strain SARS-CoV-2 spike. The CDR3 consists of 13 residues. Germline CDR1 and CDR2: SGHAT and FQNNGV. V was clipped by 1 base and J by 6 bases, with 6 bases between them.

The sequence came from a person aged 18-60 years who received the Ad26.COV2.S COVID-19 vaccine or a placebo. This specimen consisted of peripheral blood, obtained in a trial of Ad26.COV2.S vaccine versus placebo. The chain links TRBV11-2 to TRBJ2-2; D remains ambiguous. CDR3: CASSLVSSGELFF. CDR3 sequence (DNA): TGTGCCAGCAGCTTAGTCTCCTCCGGGGAGCTGTTTTTT. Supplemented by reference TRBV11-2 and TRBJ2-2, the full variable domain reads EAGVAQSPRYKIIEKRQSVAFWCNPISGHATLYWYQQILGQGPKLLIQFQNNGVVDDSQLPKDRFSAERLKGVDSTLKIQPAKLEDSAVYLCASSLVSSGELFFGEGSRLTVL.